This TCR beta chain appears in the sequencing data of a study of T-cell reconstitution after alpha-beta-depleted transplantation in children. General study results and limits: Several hundred rapidly expanded clones from non-depleted graft cells reportedly supplied alpha-beta T cells about two months post-transplant.

In germline, CDR1 is LNHNV, CDR2 YYDKDF (reference sequence). The ends lost 2 bases at V and 2 bases at J; junction bases unmatched: 6. The CDR3 covers 16 residues. Unique molecular identifiers were built into the TCRbeta library. TCRdb reprocessed the PCR reads with MiXCR, giving one entry per CDR3 protein. This table has hundreds of thousands of distinct CDR3 sequences, about 16% appearing once. This clonotype occurred a few times. Its antigen is not identified. The chain links TRBV15 to TRBJ2-7, with 10 bases lining up with TRBD1. This TCR came from a male patient younger than 18 who had a stem cell transplant for acute lymphoblastic leukemia, so the T cells may come from the graft donor. Sequenced here: PBMCs, mostly from graft donor cells, sampled 360 days after TCRalphabeta/CD19-depleted stem cell transplant. CDR3 in amino acids: CATSRNAGTGAYEQYF. The DNA of the CDR3 is TGTGCCACCAGCAGAAATGCCGGGACAGGGGCCTACGAGCAGTACTTC. The full variable domain, completed using reference TRBV15 and TRBJ2-7, is DAMVIQNPRYQVTQFGKPVTLSCSQTLNHNVMYWYQQKSSQAPKLLFHYYDKDFNNEADTPDNFQSRRPNTSFCFLDIRSPGLGDTAMYLCATSRNAGTGAYEQYFGPGTRLTVT.